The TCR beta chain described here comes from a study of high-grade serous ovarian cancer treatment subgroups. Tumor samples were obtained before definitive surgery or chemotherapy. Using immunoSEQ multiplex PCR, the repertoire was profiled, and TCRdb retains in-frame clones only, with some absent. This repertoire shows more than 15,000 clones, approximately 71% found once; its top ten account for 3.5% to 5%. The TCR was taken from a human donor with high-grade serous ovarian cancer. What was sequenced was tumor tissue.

The CDR3 bases are TGTGCCTGGAGTAGGGCGAGAGTCCATAACTATGGCTACACCTTC. It codes for CAWSRARVHNYGYTF. This sequence joins TRBV30 and TRBJ1-2; no reliable D call. Germline-derived CDR1 and CDR2 are GTSNPN and SVGIG (reference sequence). Trimming pared 2 bases from V and 1 base from J, leaving 14 bases between. CDR3 length equals 15 residues.